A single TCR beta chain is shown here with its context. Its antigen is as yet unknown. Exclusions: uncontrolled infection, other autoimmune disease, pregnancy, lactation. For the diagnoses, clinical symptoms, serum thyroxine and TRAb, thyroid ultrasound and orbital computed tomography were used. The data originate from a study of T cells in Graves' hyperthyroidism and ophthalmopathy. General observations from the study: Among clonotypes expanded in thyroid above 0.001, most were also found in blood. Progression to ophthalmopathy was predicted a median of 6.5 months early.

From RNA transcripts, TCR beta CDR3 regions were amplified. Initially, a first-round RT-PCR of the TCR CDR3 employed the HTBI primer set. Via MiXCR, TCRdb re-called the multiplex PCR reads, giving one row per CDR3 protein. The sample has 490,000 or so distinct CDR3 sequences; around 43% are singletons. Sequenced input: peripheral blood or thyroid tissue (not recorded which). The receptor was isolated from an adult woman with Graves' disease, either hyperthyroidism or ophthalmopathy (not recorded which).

CDR3 region: CSVYDRASYNEQFF. The CDR3, as DNA: TGCAGCGTTTACGACAGGGCTAGCTACAATGAGCAGTTCTTC. The chain employs TRBV29-1 and TRBJ2-1, with 7 bases fitting TRBD1. Germline V gene lookup returns CDR1 SQVTM and CDR2 ANQGSEA. J was trimmed by 3 bases and V by 5 bases; bases with no gene match: 7. The CDR3 totals 14 residues.